This passage covers 26 T cell receptor beta chains from one sample sequenced in a study of blood T cell repertoires in COVID-19. Sequencing was performed with immunoSEQ multiplex PCR; in TCRdb, only in-frame clones are kept and a portion is missing. The sample holds 300,000 to 400,000 clones, approximately 87% seen once. Sequenced input: peripheral blood. The origin of the receptors is a woman between 45 and 65 years old with COVID-19, enrolled during active disease.

The V and J genes are TRBV15 and TRBJ2-1; perhaps TRBD2 as D (6 bases). V was trimmed by 3 bases and J by 4 bases, leaving 10 bases between them. The CDR3 has 14 amino acids. Germline V gives CDR1 LNHNV, CDR2 YYDKDF (reference sequence). The CDR3 reads CATSSGRGYNEQFF. CDR3 DNA sequence: TGTGCCACCAGCAGCGGGAGAGGGTACAATGAGCAGTTCTTC.

This chain joins TRBV5-1 and TRBJ2-7, with TRBD1 as a possible D gene (6 bases). Germline assignment: CDR1 SGHRS and CDR2 YFSETQ. V dropped 3 bases and J dropped 5 bases, with 21 bases sitting between them. This CDR3 spans 16 amino acids. CDR3 sequence: CASSSDTGTILDEQYF. The CDR3 DNA sequence: TGCGCCAGCAGCTCCGATACCGGGACAATTCTCGACGAGCAGTACTTC.

The chain carries TRBV7-9 and TRBJ2-1; TRBD2 aligns across 7 bases. This CDR3 region has 16 residues. The ends lost 5 bases at V and 8 bases at J; junction bases unmatched: 15. Looked up from germline, CDR1 is SEHNR and CDR2 is FQNEAQ (reference sequence). Here the CDR3 DNA reads TGTGCCAGCAGCAGGACCCGCGGGAGCCCCTTAGATGAGCAGTTCTTC. Its translation is CASSRTRGSPLDEQFF.

The CDR3 DNA reads TGTGCCAGCCGTCGGGTGTCAGATACGCAGTATTTT. This encodes CASRRVSDTQYF. The chain has TRBV2 and TRBJ2-3; no firm D call. The CDR3 sequence is 12 residues long. The V gene's germline CDR1 is SNHLY and CDR2 FYNNEI. V dropped 8 bases and J dropped 4 bases, with 10 bases sitting between them.

The chain couples TRBV18 to TRBJ2-7; a weak D match, TRBD1 (5 bases). V lost 5 bases to trimming and J lost 1 base, with 15 bases between them. Germline V gene sequence: CDR1 KGHSH, CDR2 LQKENI. This CDR3 comprises 15 residues. For the CDR3, the DNA is TGTGCCAGCTCAACTACAACAGGTTATTCCTACGAGCAGTACTTC. Translating gives CASSTTTGYSYEQYF.

The genes are TRBV29-1 and TRBJ2-3, with 7 bases identical to TRBD2. Losses at the gene ends were 1 base for V and 4 bases for J; bases not matched to a gene: 8. The CDR3 has 15 amino acids. From germline, CDR1 is SQVTM and CDR2 ANQGSEA. The chain's CDR3 is CSVEVRGAGADTQYF. Written as DNA, the CDR3 is TGCAGCGTTGAAGTAAGGGGCGCGGGGGCAGATACGCAGTATTTT.

In its sample, this clone was seen a few times. The chain uses TRBV5-5 and TRBJ2-7; 9 bases line up with TRBD1. Germline CDR1 reads SGHKS; CDR2 reads YYEKEE (reference sequence). The CDR3 runs to 15 residues. J lost 0 bases, V lost 0 bases, and 1 base had no gene match. In DNA, the CDR3 is TGTGCCAGCAGCTTGGTGGGACAGGGCTCCTACGAGCAGTACTTC. It translates to CASSLVGQGSYEQYF.

The gene calls are TRBV7-9 and TRBJ2-1; 13 positions agree with TRBD2. Unmatched junction bases numbered 8, after V lost 3 bases and J lost 15 bases. CDR1 and CDR2 (germline): SEHNR, FQNEAQ (reference sequence). The CDR3 has 14 amino acids. The CDR3 nucleotides read TGTGCCAGCAGCTTTGGACTAGCGGGAGATAAGTCGTTCTTC. It codes for CASSFGLAGDKSFF.

The V and J genes are TRBV11-2 and TRBJ1-2; a possible D gene is TRBD1 (6 bases). The germline V gene encodes CDR1 SGHAT and CDR2 FQNNGV. The CDR3 is 14 amino acids. Trimming left V 1 base short and J 2 bases short, with 8 bases between. This CDR3 reads CASSLAGANYGYTF. The CDR3 nucleotides read TGTGCCAGCAGCTTAGCAGGGGCAAACTATGGCTACACCTTC.

This clone was observed once. The chain joins TRBV25-1 to TRBJ1-5, with D uncertain. CDR3 length: 15 residues. V dropped 3 bases and J dropped 0 bases, with 9 bases sitting between them. Germline CDR1 and CDR2: MGHDK and SYGVNS. The chain's CDR3 is CASSDPGDSNQPQHF. The CDR3 coding sequence is TGTGCCAGCAGTGATCCGGGAGATAGCAATCAGCCCCAGCATTTT.

In nucleotides, the CDR3 is TGTGCCAGCAGCCAACTAGGAGATACGCAGTATTTT. As protein: CASSQLGDTQYF. The rearrangement joins TRBV3-1 (or the pseudogene TRBV3-2) to TRBJ2-3; D is undetermined. The length of the CDR3 is 12 residues. Trimming stripped 2 bases from V and 5 bases from J, with 5 bases between. Per the germline V gene, CDR1 is LGHDT and CDR2 is YNNKEL (reference sequence).

The genes are TRBV7-9 and TRBJ2-5, with TRBD1 identical over 8 bases. CDR3 length equals 15 residues. The ends lost 1 base at V and 2 bases at J; junction bases unmatched: 3. Per the germline V gene, CDR1 is SEHNR and CDR2 is FQNEAQ (reference sequence). In DNA, the CDR3 is TGTGCCAGCAGCTTAGGACAGGGGAGGCAAGAGACCCAGTACTTC. It encodes CASSLGQGRQETQYF.

This chain connects TRBV4-1 to TRBJ2-2; possibly TRBD2 for D (6 bases). The CDR3 extends over 16 amino acids. The germline CDR1 and CDR2 sequences are MGHRA and YSYEKL. With 7 bases removed from V and 0 bases from J, the gap between germline ends came to 15 bases. The chain's CDR3 is CASNWAASANTGELFF. CDR3 DNA sequence: TGCGCCAGCAACTGGGCGGCTAGCGCGAACACCGGGGAGCTGTTTTTT.

V and J are TRBV11-3 and TRBJ1-2, with TRBD1 identical over 7 bases. This CDR3 region has 13 residues. CDR1 and CDR2 (germline): SGHNT, YENEEA. The ends lost 4 bases at V and 4 bases at J; junction bases unmatched: 3. The CDR3 loop reads CASSSTGSYGYTF. For the CDR3, the DNA is TGTGCCAGCAGCTCGACAGGGAGCTATGGCTACACCTTC.

V gene TRBV27 combines with J gene TRBJ1-1, with TRBD1 as a possible D gene (6 bases). The V gene's germline CDR1 is MNHEY and CDR2 SMNVEV (reference sequence). This CDR3 is 15 amino acids long. V was pared by 2 bases and J by 5 bases, with 15 bases between. The CDR3 DNA reads as TGTGCCAGCAGTTTAACCGGGACATACGGGACTGAAGCTTTCTTT. This gives the protein CASSLTGTYGTEAFF.

The chain carries TRBV2 and TRBJ2-1; 9 bases align to TRBD1. Germline V gene sequence: CDR1 SNHLY, CDR2 FYNNEI. The CDR3 length is 15 residues. J lost 4 bases, V lost 6 bases, and 7 bases had no gene match. CDR3 DNA sequence: TGTGCCAGCAGGCTACAGGGGGCATCATACAATGAGCAGTTCTTC. It specifies CASRLQGASYNEQFF.

This clone occurred once. A much larger clone sits a single nucleotide away, making a read error possible. The chain has TRBV5-4 and TRBJ2-7; TRBD1 matches 10 bases. V trimming: 3 bases; J trimming: 2 bases; junction bases outside the gene matches: 2. The CDR3 has 14 residues. Germline V gene lookup returns CDR1 SGHNT and CDR2 YYREEE (reference sequence). CDR3 sequence: CASSYGQGAYEQYF. DNA for the CDR3: TGTGCCAGCAGCTACGGACAGGGGGCCTACGAGCAGTACTTC. Based on the CDR3 plus reference TRBV5-4 and TRBJ2-7, the full variable domain is ETGVTQSPTHLIKTRGQQVTLRCSSQSGHNTVSWYQQALGQGPQFIFQYYREEENGRGNFPPRFSGLQFPNYSSELNVNALELDDSALYLCASSYGQGAYEQYFGPGTRLTVT.

The chain joins TRBV4-1 to TRBJ2-6; D call uncertain. The CDR3 sequence is 15 residues long. Germline CDR1 MGHRA, CDR2 YSYEKL. V was cut by 1 base and J by 0 bases, with 4 bases left in between. CDR3 residues: CASSQVGSGANVLTF. CDR3 sequence (DNA): TGCGCCAGCAGCCAAGTCGGCTCTGGGGCCAACGTCCTGACTTTC.

This clone appeared once. The V and J genes are TRBV13 and TRBJ2-7, with D perhaps matching TRBD1 (5 bases). Trimming left V 5 bases short and J 2 bases short, with 13 bases between. Per the germline V gene, CDR1 is PRHDT and CDR2 is FYEKMQ (reference sequence). The CDR3 contains 14 residues. The CDR3 is CASSPDQGAYEQYF. In DNA form, the CDR3 reads TGTGCCAGCAGCCCCGACCAGGGTGCCTACGAGCAGTACTTC.

V is TRBV5-4 and J is TRBJ2-3; D unclear. Looked up from germline, CDR1 is SGHNT and CDR2 is YYREEE (reference sequence). CDR3 size: 17 residues. Trimming removed 0 bases at V and 0 bases at J, with 14 bases between. CDR3 in amino acids: CASSLARPGASTDTQYF. DNA for the CDR3: TGTGCCAGCAGCTTGGCTCGGCCGGGTGCTAGCACAGATACGCAGTATTTT.

For the CDR3, the DNA is TGTGCCACCAGAACTAGCGGCCTCGGGGACACCGGGGAGCTGTTTTTT. Translation gives CATRTSGLGDTGELFF. The J gene is TRBJ2-2, the V gene TRBV24-1, with TRBD2 matching over 8 bases. The V segment lost 7 bases and the J segment 3 bases; nucleotides outside the gene matches: 9. The V gene's germline CDR1 is KGHDR and CDR2 SFDVKD. CDR3 length equals 16 residues.

The chain is built from TRBV6-5 and TRBJ2-1, with D possibly TRBD2 on 5 matching bases. Germline assignment: CDR1 MNHEY and CDR2 SVGAGI. This CDR3 comprises 13 residues. V was pared by 7 bases and J by 7 bases, with 14 bases between. This chain's CDR3 is CASTHRTGNEQFF. CDR3 coding DNA: TGTGCCAGCACCCACCGGACTGGTAATGAGCAGTTCTTC.

The V and J genes are TRBV24-1 and TRBJ1-2; 8 nucleotides match TRBD1. V was pared by 3 bases and J by 7 bases, with 9 bases of the junction left unmatched. Germline CDR1 and CDR2: KGHDR and SFDVKD. This CDR3 is built from 15 residues. CDR3 region: CATSDPGTGNVGYTF. CDR3 in DNA: TGTGCCACCAGTGATCCCGGGACAGGCAATGTTGGCTACACCTTC.

The chain joins TRBV10-2 to TRBJ1-1; possibly TRBD1 for D (5 bases). Trimming removed 3 bases at V and 0 bases at J, with 11 bases between. CDR1 is WSHSY and CDR2 is SAAADI in the germline V gene. This CDR3 contains 15 residues. The CDR3 bases are TGCGCCAGCAGTGATCAGGGTACACTGAACACTGAAGCTTTCTTT. Its protein is CASSDQGTLNTEAFF.

Worth noting for this clone: Other DNA sequences within the sample encode an identical CDR3. The chain recombines TRBV27 with TRBJ2-7; 7 bases are shared with TRBD2. CDR1 and CDR2 (germline): MNHEY, SMNVEV (reference sequence). This CDR3 comprises 13 residues. After removal of 8 bases from V and 2 bases from J, the junction contained 6 bases not matched to a gene. CDR3 loop: CASALAAAYEQYF. CDR3 DNA sequence: TGTGCCAGCGCTCTAGCGGCTGCCTACGAGCAGTACTTC.

CDR3 loop: CASSYDGRPLGEQFF. CDR3 DNA sequence: TGTGCCAGCAGTTACGACGGGAGGCCGCTGGGTGAGCAGTTCTTC. The gene calls are TRBV6-5 and TRBJ2-1; 7 nucleotides agree with TRBD2. Per the germline V gene, CDR1 is MNHEY and CDR2 is SVGAGI. Trimming removed 2 bases from V and 9 bases from J; junction bases left unmatched: 10. There are 15 residues in the CDR3.